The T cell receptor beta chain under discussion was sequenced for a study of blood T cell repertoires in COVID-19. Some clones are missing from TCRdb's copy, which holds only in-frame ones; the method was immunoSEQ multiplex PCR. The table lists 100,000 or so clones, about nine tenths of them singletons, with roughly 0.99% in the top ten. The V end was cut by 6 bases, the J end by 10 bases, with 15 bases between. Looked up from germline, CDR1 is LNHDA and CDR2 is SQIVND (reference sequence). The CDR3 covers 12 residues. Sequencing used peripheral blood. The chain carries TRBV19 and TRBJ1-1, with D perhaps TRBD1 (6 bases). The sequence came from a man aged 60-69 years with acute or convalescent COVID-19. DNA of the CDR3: TGTGCCAGTAGAGAACAGGGACGAGGAGCTTTCTTT. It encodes CASREQGRGAFF.